The subject of this entry is one T cell receptor beta chain. Sequencing was performed with immunoSEQ multiplex PCR; in TCRdb, only in-frame clones are kept and a portion is missing. The table shows under 100,000 clones, with almost 96% occurring only once. The data derive from a study of technical replicates of blood from a few donors. Germline CDR1 MNHEY, CDR2 SMNVEV (reference sequence). V dropped 2 bases and J dropped 3 bases, with 14 bases sitting between them. The CDR3 has 15 amino acids. The chain joins TRBV27 to TRBJ2-7; D is perhaps TRBD2 (5 bases). What was sequenced was T cells isolated from PBMCs. The clonotype originates from a human donor in good health. This CDR3 is CASSLIGEGFYEQYF. The CDR3 DNA is TGTGCCAGCAGTTTAATAGGAGAGGGTTTCTACGAGCAGTACTTC.